These 13 T cell receptor beta chains originate from one sample sequenced in a study. TCRdb used MiXCR to reprocess the 5' RACE reads, holding one entry per CDR3 protein. The table lists tens of thousands of distinct CDR3 sequences, around 22% of them singletons. Sequencing was done on a sample of memory CD4+ T cells sorted from blood. The subset denotes: memory CD4+ T cells, CD4+CD45RO+CD25-. Receptor source: a female donor with breast cancer.

By sample fraction, this clonotype is medium-sized (0.01 to 0.1%). The CDR3 DNA follows: TGTGCCAGCAGCATCGCGGCCTGGGAGGGGGGGTACAATGAGCAGTTCTTC. Translation gives CASSIAAWEGGYNEQFF. V and J are TRBV9 and TRBJ2-1, with a possible D match to TRBD2 (7 bases). V was pared by 4 bases and J by 4 bases, with 21 bases between. Per germline, CDR1 SGDLS and CDR2 YYNGEE. CDR3 length: 17 amino acids.

This sequence joins TRBV20-1 and TRBJ2-7; 7 bases agree with TRBD2. The V gene end was trimmed by 6 bases and the J gene end by 0 bases; junction bases not matched to a gene: 8. The CDR3 contains 14 residues. CDR1 and CDR2 from the germline V gene are DFQATT and SNEGSKA (reference sequence). The CDR3 region is CSASHSGLSYEQYF. DNA of the CDR3: TGCAGTGCCTCCCATAGCGGGCTCTCCTACGAGCAGTACTTC.

To note about this clonotype: With a much larger clone just one base away, this may be a read error. The rearrangement uses TRBV5-1 and TRBJ2-5, with D possibly TRBD1 on 5 matching bases. CDR1 is SGHRS and CDR2 is YFSETQ in the germline V gene. The CDR3 runs 14 residues. The CDR3 protein is CANSSYDSQETQYF. The CDR3 DNA is TGCGCCAACAGCTCATACGACAGCCAAGAGACCCAGTACTTC.

This clonotype appeared a few times. The chain joins TRBV28 to TRBJ1-6, with D possibly matching TRBD1 (5 bases). The CDR3 sequence is 11 residues long. The germline CDR1 and CDR2 sequences are MDHEN and SYDVKM. Trimming pared 7 bases from V and 18 bases from J, leaving 16 bases between. The DNA of the CDR3 is TGTGCCAGCACAGAGGGGCACTCGTCCCACTTT. Its protein is CASTEGHSSHF.

This clonotype was found a few times. V gene TRBV29-1 combines with J gene TRBJ2-7; 10 bases are a match to TRBD2. This CDR3 is 12 amino acids long. Germline V gene lookup returns CDR1 SQVTM and CDR2 ANQGSEA. The trim removed 7 bases at V and 7 bases at J, leaving 7 bases unmatched. CDR3 nucleotide sequence: TGCAGCGCCCAAATTAGCGGGAGGGAGCAGTACTTC. Translated, it gives CSAQISGREQYF.

This clonotype has more than one count but fewer than ten. The chain is built from TRBV13 and TRBJ1-1; D gene uncertain. The CDR3 covers 13 residues. Trimming took off 1 base at V and 2 bases at J, with 5 bases between the two ends. Germline lookup yields CDR1 PRHDT and CDR2 FYEKMQ (reference sequence). CDR3: CASSLERNTEAFF. CDR3 coding DNA: TGTGCCAGCAGCTTAGAGAGAAACACTGAAGCTTTCTTT.

This clonotype is medium-sized within its sample. The V call is TRBV7-3, the J call TRBJ2-1; 7 nucleotides align to TRBD2. Germline values: CDR1 SGHTA, CDR2 FQGTGA. J was trimmed by 4 bases and V by 2 bases; bases with no gene match: 2. This CDR3 comprises 14 residues. The CDR3 nucleotides read TGTGCCAGCAGCTTAGGGGGGGGGTACAATGAGCAGTTCTTC. This sequence encodes CASSLGGGYNEQFF.

Only a few counts were recorded for this clonotype. V gene TRBV30 combines with J gene TRBJ1-5; D remains unclear. From germline, CDR1 is GTSNPN and CDR2 SVGIG (reference sequence). This CDR3 is 13 amino acids long. Trimming pared 7 bases from V and 3 bases from J, leaving 13 bases between. The CDR3 sequence is CAYRGGNNQPQHF. The CDR3 DNA sequence: TGTGCCTACAGAGGAGGGAACAATCAGCCCCAGCATTTT.

This clonotype is categorized as medium-sized. V gene TRBV20-1 combines with J gene TRBJ1-5; D ambiguous. The CDR3 length is 15 residues. V lost 0 bases and J 6 bases, leaving 15 bases between the germline ends. Germline V gene sequence: CDR1 DFQATT, CDR2 SNEGSKA (reference sequence). For the CDR3, the DNA is TGCAGTGCTAGAGATCGGAGAGGAGAGGGTCAGCCCCAGCATTTT. Its translation is CSARDRRGEGQPQHF.

This chain joins TRBV6-2 or TRBV6-3 and TRBJ1-5; D not resolved. CDR1 MNHEY and CDR2 SVGEGT come from the germline V gene. V gave up 2 bases and J gave up 2 bases, with 10 bases separating them. The CDR3 spans 15 residues. The DNA for the CDR3 is TGTGCCAGCAGTTACACCGACGCGGGCAATCAGCCCCAGCATTTT. Residues: CASSYTDAGNQPQHF.

This clonotype showed up just a few times. V and J are TRBV5-4 and TRBJ2-1; TRBD2 agrees at 7 bases. This CDR3 is built from 16 residues. Germline V gives CDR1 SGHNT, CDR2 YYREEE (reference sequence). Trimming removed 0 bases from V and 0 bases from J; junction bases left unmatched: 3. As DNA, the CDR3 is TGTGCCAGCAGCTTGGGGCGGGGGAGCTCCTACAATGAGCAGTTCTTC. This encodes CASSLGRGSSYNEQFF.

This clonotype occurred many times. This chain links TRBV12-3 or TRBV12-4 with TRBJ2-2, with D perhaps assigned TRBD1 or TRBD2 (6 bases each). The V and J ends lost 6 bases and 3 bases respectively, with 11 bases between them. The CDR3 covers 14 residues. CDR3 loop: CASSLGGYTGELFF. Here the CDR3 DNA reads TGTGCCAGCAGCCTAGGGGGGTACACCGGGGAGCTGTTTTTT.

This chain connects TRBV2 to TRBJ1-2; D call uncertain. The V gene's germline CDR1 is SNHLY and CDR2 FYNNEI. V gave up 4 bases and J gave up 3 bases, with 12 bases separating them. The CDR3 loop spans 14 amino acids. CDR3 coding DNA: TGTGCCAGCAGTGTTGGGGAGGGATACTATGGCTACACCTTC. It translates to CASSVGEGYYGYTF.